Presented here are 4 T cell receptor beta chains from one specimen sequenced in a study of blood T cell repertoires in COVID-19. The repertoire was sequenced with immunoSEQ multiplex PCR; TCRdb's copy has only in-frame clones and lacks some. The sample shows around 64,000 clones, about nine tenths of them seen only once. Sequencing was carried out using peripheral blood. These receptors originate from a human donor in a cohort sampled during active COVID-19.

The rearrangement uses TRBV15 and TRBJ2-3; weak D call: TRBD2 (6 bases). Germline V gene sequence: CDR1 LNHNV, CDR2 YYDKDF (reference sequence). V was cut by 5 bases and J by 2 bases, with 11 bases left in between. The CDR3 contains 14 residues. DNA of the CDR3: TGTGCCACCAGCTCGGGGGTGACCACAGATACGCAGTATTTT. Its protein is CATSSGVTTDTQYF.

The CDR3 here is CASSSSVTQYF. CDR3 DNA sequence: TGTGCCAGTAGCAGTAGCGTTACGCAGTATTTT. The V and J genes are TRBV19 and TRBJ2-3, with a tentative D call TRBD2 (5 bases). V lost 6 bases, J lost 8 bases, and 9 bases lay in between. This CDR3 has 11 residues. Germline V CDR1 and CDR2: LNHDA, SQIVND (reference sequence).

V gene TRBV12-3 or TRBV12-4 combines with J gene TRBJ2-2; TRBD1 matches at 8 bases. The CDR3 has 13 amino acids. The junction had 5 bases not matched to a gene; V was cut back by 8 bases and J by 6 bases. Here the CDR3 DNA reads TGTGCCAGCGGGGGACAGGCCCCCGGGGAGCTGTTTTTT. It yields the protein CASGGQAPGELFF.

This chain joins TRBV7-3 and TRBJ2-7; 7 nucleotides match TRBD1. Germline V gene sequence: CDR1 SGHTA, CDR2 FQGTGA. This CDR3 has 16 amino acids. The trim removed 4 bases at V and 0 bases at J, leaving 9 bases unmatched. CDR3 sequence: CASSWITGTVSYEQYF. In DNA, the CDR3 is TGTGCCAGCAGCTGGATTACCGGGACAGTCTCCTACGAGCAGTACTTC.